This T cell receptor beta chain was sequenced in a study of post-analysis software for immune sequencing data. Sequencing libraries made from TCR beta cDNA carried unique molecular identifiers. Each CDR3 protein is one row after TCRdb ran MiXCR on the PCR reads. Of 650,000 to 850,000 distinct CDR3 sequences in the sample, 46% were seen once. Study-level points and caveats: About five TRBV segments, including TRBV5-6, TRBV5-1 and TRBV20-1, were more frequent in patients than controls.

The CDR3 contains 14 residues. The germline gives CDR1 MNHEY, CDR2 SMNVEV (reference sequence). As regards this clonotype: Its target is unknown.

This rearrangement joins TRBV27 to TRBJ2-1; tentative D call: TRBD2 (5 bases). The J call may be faulty, since TRBJ2-7 better matches the DNA end. Sequenced: blood. This sequence was found in a girl aged 5-17 years with multiple sclerosis. Written as DNA, the CDR3 is TGTGCCAGCAGTTTTGGGAGTGCCTACAATGAGCAGTACTTC. The encoded protein is CASSFGSAYNEQYF.